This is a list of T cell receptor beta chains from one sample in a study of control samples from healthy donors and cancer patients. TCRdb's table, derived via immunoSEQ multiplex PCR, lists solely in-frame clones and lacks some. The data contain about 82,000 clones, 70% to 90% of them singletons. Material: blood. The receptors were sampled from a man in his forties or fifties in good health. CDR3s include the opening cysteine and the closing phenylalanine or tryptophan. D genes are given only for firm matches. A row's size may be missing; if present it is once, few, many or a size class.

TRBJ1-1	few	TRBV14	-	TGTGCCAGCAAATGGGACTTCAACACTGAAGCTTTCTTT	CASKWDFNTEAFF
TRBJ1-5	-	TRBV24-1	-	TGTGCCACCAGTGATGGGGGAATGGTTGCGAGCAATCAGCCCCAGCATTTT	CATSDGGMVASNQPQHF
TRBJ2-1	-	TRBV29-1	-	TGCAGCGTCCTAATCCAGTCAGCGCAGTTCTTC	CSVLIQSAQFF
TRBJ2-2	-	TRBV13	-	TGTGCCAGCAGCCCTACGGGCGGGGAGAACACCGGGGAGCTGTTTTTT	CASSPTGGENTGELFF
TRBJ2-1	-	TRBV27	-	TGTGCCAGCAGTTTCGGGGCCTACAATGAGCAGTTCTTC	CASSFGAYNEQFF
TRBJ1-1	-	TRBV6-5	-	TGTGCCAGCAGTCGGGACACATCAAACACTGAAGCTTTCTTT	CASSRDTSNTEAFF
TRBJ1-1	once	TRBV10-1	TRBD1	TGCGCCAGCAGTGACTCCGGGACAGGGAAGCACACTGAAGCTTTCTTT	CASSDSGTGKHTEAFF
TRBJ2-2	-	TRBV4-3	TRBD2	TGCGCCAGCAGCCTGACTAGCGGGAGTGTCTCTAGGTTCGGGGAGCTGTTTTTT	CASSLTSGSVSRFGELFF
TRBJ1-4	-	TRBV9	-	TGTGCCAGCAGCGTAGCGGGGGGGTCTGAAAAACTGTTTTTT	CASSVAGGSEKLFF
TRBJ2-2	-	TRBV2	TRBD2	TGTGCCAGCCGGGGGGGTACAGGGTGGGAGCTGTTTTTT	CASRGGTGWELFF
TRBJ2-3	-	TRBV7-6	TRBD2	TGTGCCAGCAGCGGAGGACTAGCGGGAGCAGGCTACGCAGATACGCAGTATTTT	CASSGGLAGAGYADTQYF
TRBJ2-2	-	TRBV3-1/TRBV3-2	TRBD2	TGTGCCAGCAGCCAAGGGACTAGCGGATACACCGGGGAGCTGTTTTTT	CASSQGTSGYTGELFF
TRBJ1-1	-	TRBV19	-	TGTGCCAGTAGCGCTCCGGCTGGAGCTTTCTTT	CASSAPAGAFF
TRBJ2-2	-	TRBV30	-	TGTGCCTGGAGTGACCCCTCTAGCGTCCCAGGTACCGGGGAGCTGTTTTTT	CAWSDPSSVPGTGELFF
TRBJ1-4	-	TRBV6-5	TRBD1	TGTGCCAGCAGTTACTTACGGACAGGGGGCGGCGAAAAACTGTTTTTT	CASSYLRTGGGEKLFF
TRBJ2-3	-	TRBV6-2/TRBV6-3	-	TGTGCCAGCAGTTACGGCGGGCCCACAGATACGCAGTATTTT	CASSYGGPTDTQYF
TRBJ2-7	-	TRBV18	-	TGTGCCAGCTCACCGGGACGCAGCGACCTCGGGGAGCAGTACTTC	CASSPGRSDLGEQYF
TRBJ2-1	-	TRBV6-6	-	TGTGCCAGCAGTTACTCGAATATCCGGAAGAGGCCGTTCTTC	CASSYSNIRKRPFF
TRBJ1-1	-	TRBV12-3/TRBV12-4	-	TGTGCCAGCAGTGCGACAGTGGGCACTGAAGCTTTCTTT	CASSATVGTEAFF
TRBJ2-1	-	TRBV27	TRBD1	TGTGCCAGCAGTCCCGAACAGGGGGCGATCTACAATGAGCAGTTCTTC	CASSPEQGAIYNEQFF
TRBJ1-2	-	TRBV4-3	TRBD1	TGCGCCAGCAGCCAAGCCTCCACTGCGGCAGGGGGAATAAGCTATGGCTACACCTTC	CASSQASTAAGGISYGYTF
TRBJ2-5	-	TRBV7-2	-	TGTGCCAGCCTCCGGGGGAACCAAGAGACCCAGTACTTC	CASLRGNQETQYF
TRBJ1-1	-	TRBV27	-	TGTGCCAGCAGACCGGGTGTCATGAACACTGAAGCTTTCTTT	CASRPGVMNTEAFF
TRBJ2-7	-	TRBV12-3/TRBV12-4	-	TGTGCCAGCAGTTTAGTAATATACGAGCAGTACTTC	CASSLVIYEQYF
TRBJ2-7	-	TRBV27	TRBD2	TGTGCCAGCAGTTTATCCCGACTAGCAGCGTACTACGAGCAGTACTTC	CASSLSRLAAYYEQYF
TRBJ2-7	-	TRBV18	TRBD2	TGTGCCAGCTCACCAAGTTTCTTGCAAGCGGGAGGGAGCAACGAGCAGTACTTC	CASSPSFLQAGGSNEQYF
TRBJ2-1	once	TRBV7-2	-	TGTGCCAGCAGCTTAGGGGGGGACTACAATGAGCAGTTCTTC	CASSLGGDYNEQFF
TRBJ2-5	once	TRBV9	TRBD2	TGTGCCAGCAGCCGGGGACTAGCGGTTCAAGAGACCCAGTACTTC	CASSRGLAVQETQYF